Below are 8 T cell receptor beta chains sequenced from a single sample in a study of T cell changes during pregnancy in multiple sclerosis. The data were produced by immunoSEQ multiplex PCR, yet TCRdb's version contains in-frame clones alone and is incomplete. Of 45,000 to 55,000 clones in the sample, 80% to 95% were seen once. This sample comprised peripheral blood, obtained after pregnancy. Source of these receptors: a female donor with multiple sclerosis, enrolled in a pregnancy study.

This clone appeared once. The J gene is TRBJ2-1, the V gene TRBV5-1, with TRBD2 matching 11 bases. This CDR3 comprises 17 residues. The J segment lost 2 bases and the V segment lost 0 bases, leaving 4 bases of the junction unmatched. Looked up from germline, CDR1 is SGHRS and CDR2 is YFSETQ. The CDR3 region is CASSLALLAGAYNEQFF. Written as DNA, the CDR3 is TGCGCCAGCAGCTTGGCCTTACTAGCGGGGGCCTACAATGAGCAGTTCTTC.

The chain uses TRBV7-2 and TRBJ1-1; D not resolved. Germline V gives CDR1 SGHTA, CDR2 FQGNSA. There are 14 residues in the CDR3. Trimming removed 8 bases from V and 1 base from J, with 14 bases in between. The CDR3: CASGSGSGNTEAFF. DNA for the CDR3: TGTGCCAGCGGGTCCGGGAGCGGGAACACTGAAGCTTTCTTT.

This chain uses TRBV6-4 with TRBJ1-1; tentative D call: TRBD1 (6 bases). The CDR3 runs 16 residues. Looked up from germline, CDR1 is MRHNA and CDR2 is SNTAGT. V gave up 8 bases and J gave up 0 bases, with 19 bases separating them. The CDR3, as DNA: TGTGCCAGCCAAGGGGGGGGGTGGGGCCTGAACACTGAAGCTTTCTTT. It codes for CASQGGGWGLNTEAFF.

The V call is TRBV7-3, the J call TRBJ2-2; 12 nucleotides line up with TRBD2. Germline V lookup: CDR1 SGHTA, CDR2 FQGTGA. V shed 1 base and J 4 bases; nucleotides not matched to a gene: 1. The CDR3 runs to 16 residues. The CDR3 DNA reads as TGTGCCAGCAGCTTAAGGACTAGCGGGGTCACCGGGGAGCTGTTTTTT. Its translation is CASSLRTSGVTGELFF.

The J gene is TRBJ1-5, the V gene TRBV19; TRBD1 is a possible D gene (5 bases). The CDR3 loop spans 16 amino acids. Germline-derived CDR1 and CDR2 are LNHDA and SQIVND (reference sequence). V was shortened by 3 bases and J by 2 bases, with 14 bases between the two germline ends. This CDR3 reads CASSIVAGMGNQPQHF. In nucleotides, the CDR3 is TGTGCCAGTAGTATCGTGGCAGGGATGGGCAATCAGCCCCAGCATTTT.

The chain is built from TRBV6-5 and TRBJ2-7, with 11 bases fitting TRBD1. Trimming took 6 bases from V and 0 from J; bases not matched to a gene: 4. Germline CDR1 and CDR2: MNHEY and SVGAGI. This CDR3 is 15 amino acids long. For the CDR3, the DNA is TGTGCCAGCAGCCCCGGGACAGGGGGCTCCTACGAGCAGTACTTC. Amino acids: CASSPGTGGSYEQYF.

V usage is TRBV5-6 and J usage is TRBJ2-5; 8 bases align to TRBD1. The germline CDR1 and CDR2 sequences are SGHDT and YYEEEE. The CDR3 length is 16 residues. Trimming cost V 3 bases and J 5 bases; bases outside gene matches: 12. The CDR3 sequence: CASSSGWAGGSETQYF. The CDR3, as DNA: TGTGCCAGCAGCTCAGGGTGGGCAGGGGGCTCGGAGACCCAGTACTTC.

A word on this clone: Relative to the germline gene, one junction end is altered; a read error may explain this. The chain is built from TRBV7-3 and TRBJ1-3; 9 bases are a match to TRBD1. The CDR3 totals 16 residues. Germline assignment: CDR1 SGHTA and CDR2 FQGTGA. The DNA for the CDR3 is TGTGCCAGCAGCCTGGGACAGGGTGAGCCTGGGAACACCATATATTTT. Translation: CASSLGQGEPGNTIYF.